This TCR beta chain was observed in a study of T cell changes during pregnancy in multiple sclerosis. The data were produced by immunoSEQ multiplex PCR, yet TCRdb's version contains in-frame clones alone and is incomplete. The data contain under 55,000 clones, around 90% of them singletons. Germline CDR1 is SEHNR and CDR2 is FQNEAQ (reference sequence). The CDR3 is 15 residues long. V shed 5 bases and J shed 4 bases, with 17 bases lying between them. The V and J genes are TRBV7-9 and TRBJ2-5; D is perhaps TRBD1 (6 bases). This sequence was found in a female donor with multiple sclerosis, enrolled in a pregnancy study. This sample comprised CD8+ T cells from peripheral blood mononuclear cells, obtained after pregnancy. This CDR3 is CASSLRQDFLETQYF. The CDR3 bases are TGTGCCAGCAGCCTCCGACAGGACTTCTTAGAGACCCAGTACTTC.